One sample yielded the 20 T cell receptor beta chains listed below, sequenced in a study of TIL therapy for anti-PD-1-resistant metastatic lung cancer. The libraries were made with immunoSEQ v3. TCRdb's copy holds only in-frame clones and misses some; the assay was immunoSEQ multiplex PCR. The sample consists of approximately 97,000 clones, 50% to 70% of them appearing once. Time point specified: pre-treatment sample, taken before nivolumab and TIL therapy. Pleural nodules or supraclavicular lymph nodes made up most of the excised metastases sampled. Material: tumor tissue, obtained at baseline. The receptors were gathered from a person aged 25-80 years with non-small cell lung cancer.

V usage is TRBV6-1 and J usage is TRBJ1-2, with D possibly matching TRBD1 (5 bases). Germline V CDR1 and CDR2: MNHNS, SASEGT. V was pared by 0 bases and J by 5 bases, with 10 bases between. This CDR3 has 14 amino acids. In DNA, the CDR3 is TGTGCCAGCAGTGAAGCGGGGGGATTTTATGGCTACACCTTC. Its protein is CASSEAGGFYGYTF.

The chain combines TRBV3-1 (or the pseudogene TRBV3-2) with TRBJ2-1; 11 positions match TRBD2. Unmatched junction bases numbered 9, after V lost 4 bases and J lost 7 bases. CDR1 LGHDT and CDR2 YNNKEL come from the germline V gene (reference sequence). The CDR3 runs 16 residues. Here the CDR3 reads CASSLPLAGGRNEQFF. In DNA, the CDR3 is TGTGCCAGCAGCCTCCCCCTAGCGGGAGGCAGGAATGAGCAGTTCTTC.

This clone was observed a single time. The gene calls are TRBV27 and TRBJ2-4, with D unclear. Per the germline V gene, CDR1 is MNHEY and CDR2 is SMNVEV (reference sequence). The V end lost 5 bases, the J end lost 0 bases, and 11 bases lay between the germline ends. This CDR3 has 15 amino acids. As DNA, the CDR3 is TGTGCCAGCAGTCCCACGAGTGTAGCCAAAAACATTCAGTACTTC. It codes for CASSPTSVAKNIQYF.

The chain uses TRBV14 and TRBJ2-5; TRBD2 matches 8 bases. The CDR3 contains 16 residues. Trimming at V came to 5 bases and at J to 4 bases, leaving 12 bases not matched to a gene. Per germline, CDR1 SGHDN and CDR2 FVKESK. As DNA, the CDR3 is TGTGCCAGCAGCGAGCTAAGGACCGCGGGGGGAGAGACCCAGTACTTC. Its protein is CASSELRTAGGETQYF. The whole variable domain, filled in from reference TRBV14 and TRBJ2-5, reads EAGVTQFPSHSVIEKGQTVTLRCDPISGHDNLYWYRRVMGKEIKFLLHFVKESKQDESGMPNNRFLAERTGGTYSTLKVQPAELEDSGVYFCASSELRTAGGETQYFGPGTRLLVL.

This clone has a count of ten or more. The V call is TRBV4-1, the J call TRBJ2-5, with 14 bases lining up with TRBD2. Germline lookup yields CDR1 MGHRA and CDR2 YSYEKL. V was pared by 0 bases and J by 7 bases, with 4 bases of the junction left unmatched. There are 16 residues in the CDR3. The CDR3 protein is CASSQDPGTSGGTQYF. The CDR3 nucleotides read TGCGCCAGCAGCCAAGATCCTGGGACTAGCGGGGGGACCCAGTACTTC.

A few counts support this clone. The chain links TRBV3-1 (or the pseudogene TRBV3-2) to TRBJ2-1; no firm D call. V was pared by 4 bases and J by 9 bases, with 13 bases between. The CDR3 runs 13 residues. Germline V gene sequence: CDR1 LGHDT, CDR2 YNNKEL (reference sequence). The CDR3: CASSLGPSLEQFF. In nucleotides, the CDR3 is TGTGCCAGCAGCCTCGGGCCCTCTCTTGAGCAGTTCTTC.

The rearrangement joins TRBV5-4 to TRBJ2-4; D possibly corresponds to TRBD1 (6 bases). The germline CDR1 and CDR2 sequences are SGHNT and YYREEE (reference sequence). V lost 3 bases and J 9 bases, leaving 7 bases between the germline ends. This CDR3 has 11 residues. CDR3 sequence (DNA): TGTGCCAGCAGCTCCAGGGGCATTCAGTACTTC. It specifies CASSSRGIQYF.

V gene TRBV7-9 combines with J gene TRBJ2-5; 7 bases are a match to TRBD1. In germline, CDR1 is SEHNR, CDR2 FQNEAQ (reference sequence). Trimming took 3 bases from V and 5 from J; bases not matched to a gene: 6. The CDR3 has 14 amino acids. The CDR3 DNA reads TGTGCCAGCAGCTTCTTCGACAGGGACGAGACCCAGTACTTC. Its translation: CASSFFDRDETQYF.

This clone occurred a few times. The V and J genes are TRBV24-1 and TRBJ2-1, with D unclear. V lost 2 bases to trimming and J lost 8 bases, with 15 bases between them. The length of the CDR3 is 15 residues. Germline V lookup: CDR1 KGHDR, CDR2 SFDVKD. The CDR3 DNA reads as TGTGCCACCAGTGATTCAAGCGATAGGTCGGATGAGCAGTTCTTC. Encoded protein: CATSDSSDRSDEQFF.

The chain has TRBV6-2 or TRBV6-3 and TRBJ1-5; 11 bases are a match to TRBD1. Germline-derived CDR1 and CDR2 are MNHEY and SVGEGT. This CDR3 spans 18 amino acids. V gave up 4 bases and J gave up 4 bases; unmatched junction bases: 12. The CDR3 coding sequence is TGTGCCAGCAGTTCCCTAGGCCGGGACAGGGGGGAAAATCAGCCCCAGCATTTT. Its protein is CASSSLGRDRGENQPQHF.

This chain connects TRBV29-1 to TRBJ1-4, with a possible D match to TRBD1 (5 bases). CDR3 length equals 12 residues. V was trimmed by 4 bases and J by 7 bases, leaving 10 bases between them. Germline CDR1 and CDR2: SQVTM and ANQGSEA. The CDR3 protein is CSVVDSGEKLFF. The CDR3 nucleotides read TGCAGCGTTGTTGACAGTGGTGAAAAACTGTTTTTT.

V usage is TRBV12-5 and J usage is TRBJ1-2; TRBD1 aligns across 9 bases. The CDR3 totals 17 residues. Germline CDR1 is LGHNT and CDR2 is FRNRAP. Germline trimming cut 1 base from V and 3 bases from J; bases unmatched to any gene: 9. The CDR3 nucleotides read TGTGCTAGTGGTTTGGGTACACAGGGGGCTGGGGACTATGGCTACACCTTC. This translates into CASGLGTQGAGDYGYTF.

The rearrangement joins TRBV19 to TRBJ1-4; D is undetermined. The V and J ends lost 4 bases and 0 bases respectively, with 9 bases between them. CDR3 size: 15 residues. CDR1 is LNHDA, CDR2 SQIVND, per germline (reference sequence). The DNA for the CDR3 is TGTGCCAGTAGTACATACGGAACAACTAATGAAAAACTGTTTTTT. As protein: CASSTYGTTNEKLFF.

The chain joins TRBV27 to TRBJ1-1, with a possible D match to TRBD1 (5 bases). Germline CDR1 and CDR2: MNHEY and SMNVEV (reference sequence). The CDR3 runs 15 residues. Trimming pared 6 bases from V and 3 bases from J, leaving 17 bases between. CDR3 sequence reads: CASRVWGGRDTEAFF. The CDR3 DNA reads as TGTGCCAGCAGGGTTTGGGGGGGTAGGGACACTGAAGCTTTCTTT.

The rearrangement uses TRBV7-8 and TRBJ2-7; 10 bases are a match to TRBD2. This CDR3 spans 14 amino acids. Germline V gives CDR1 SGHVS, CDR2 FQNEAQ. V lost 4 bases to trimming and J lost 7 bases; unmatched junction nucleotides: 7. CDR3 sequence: CASSYGLAAVEQYF. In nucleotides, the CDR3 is TGTGCCAGCAGCTACGGACTAGCGGCTGTAGAGCAGTACTTC.

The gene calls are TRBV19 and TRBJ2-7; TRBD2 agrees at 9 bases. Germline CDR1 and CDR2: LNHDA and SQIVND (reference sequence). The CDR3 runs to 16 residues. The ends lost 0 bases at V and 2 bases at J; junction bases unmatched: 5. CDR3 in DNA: TGTGCCAGTAGTATAGATCACCTAGCGGGGCCCTACGAGCAGTACTTC. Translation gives CASSIDHLAGPYEQYF.

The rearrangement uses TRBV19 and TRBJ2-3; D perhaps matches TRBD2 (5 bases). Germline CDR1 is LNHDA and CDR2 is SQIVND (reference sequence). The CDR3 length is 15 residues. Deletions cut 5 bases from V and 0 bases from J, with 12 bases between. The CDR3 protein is CASSPSASSTDTQYF. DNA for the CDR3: TGTGCCAGTAGTCCCTCCGCTAGCAGCACAGATACGCAGTATTTT.

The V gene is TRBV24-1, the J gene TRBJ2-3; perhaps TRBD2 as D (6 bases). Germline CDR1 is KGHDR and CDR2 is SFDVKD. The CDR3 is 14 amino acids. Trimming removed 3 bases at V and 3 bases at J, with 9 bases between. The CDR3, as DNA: TGTGCCACCAGTGATGGACTAACGACAGATACGCAGTATTTT. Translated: CATSDGLTTDTQYF.

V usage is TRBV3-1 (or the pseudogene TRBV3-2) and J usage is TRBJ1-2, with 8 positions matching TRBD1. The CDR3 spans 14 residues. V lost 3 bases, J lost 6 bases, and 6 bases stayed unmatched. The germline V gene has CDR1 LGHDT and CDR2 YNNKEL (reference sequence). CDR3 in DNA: TGTGCCAGCAGCCACCTCGGACAGGGTCATGGCTACACCTTC. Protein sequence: CASSHLGQGHGYTF.

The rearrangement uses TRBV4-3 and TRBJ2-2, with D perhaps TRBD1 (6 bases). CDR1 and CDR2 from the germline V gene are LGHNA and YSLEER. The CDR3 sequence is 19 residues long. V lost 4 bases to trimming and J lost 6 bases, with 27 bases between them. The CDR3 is CASSPVLRQGFLGAGELFF. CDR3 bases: TGCGCCAGCAGCCCCGTATTAAGGCAGGGGTTTTTGGGAGCCGGGGAGCTGTTTTTT.